This T cell receptor (beta chain) was obtained from a study of shared clonotypes between healthy human individuals. Per the germline V gene, CDR1 is MNHEY and CDR2 is SMNVEV (reference sequence). The V gene end was trimmed by 5 bases and the J gene end by 6 bases; junction bases not matched to a gene: 4. The CDR3 has 13 amino acids. As regards this clone: Its matching antigen is unknown. The sample holds other DNA sequences that translate to the same CDR3.

Naive CD8 cells, CD45RO-negative and positively selected for CCR7, excluded terminally differentiated effector memory CD45RA+ cells. Donors, healthy HIV-negative adults, lacked recent acute infections or vaccinations. Sequenced by immunoSEQ multiplex PCR; TCRdb stores in-frame clones only, minus some. The sample has about 2 million clones, roughly 94% seen once. Whole-study findings and limits: Generally, estimated richness proved larger in naive subsets than it did in memory subsets.

V gene TRBV27 combines with J gene TRBJ1-2; the match to TRBD1 covers 9 bases. The sequence came from a man between 18 and 29 years old in good health. Material for sequencing was naive CD8+ T cells sorted from blood. The CDR3 reads CASSPGTGNGYTF. In DNA, the CDR3 is TGTGCCAGCAGTCCCGGGACAGGGAATGGCTACACCTTC.